Below are 8 T cell receptor beta chains sequenced from a single sample in a study of blood T cells in healthy people across ages (dated by TCRdb to the mid-2010s). Libraries were prepared through 5' RACE. Sequenced using an Illumina HiSeq 2500. The second PCR ran for roughly 7 to 11 cycles and used a J-beta primer mix along with a sample-barcoded 5' primer. The raw public data were reprocessed by TCRdb itself: fastp quality trimming at Q25, MiXCR clonotype calling, in-frame beta chains only. Identical CDR3 proteins give one entry, which carries the most common genes and DNA. Present in this sample are approximately 880,000 distinct CDR3 sequences, under 50% of which were seen just once. Around 15% of the sample is held by the ten biggest clonotypes. The specimen sequenced was blood. The receptors were gathered from a man in his thirties or forties in good health.

V usage is TRBV12-3 or TRBV12-4 and J usage is TRBJ2-7, with D hard to call. This CDR3 comprises 13 residues. Trimming left V 3 bases short and J 5 bases short, with 11 bases between. CDR3 sequence: CASSLGEHHEQYF. CDR3 nucleotides: TGTGCCAGCAGTTTGGGTGAGCACCACGAGCAGTACTTC.

V usage is TRBV4-1 and J usage is TRBJ2-5; D is possibly TRBD1 (6 bases). The CDR3 runs to 16 residues. V was trimmed by 1 base and J by 11 bases, leaving 23 bases between them. Germline loops: CDR1 MGHRA, CDR2 YSYEKL. CDR3 DNA: TGCGCCAGCAGCCAAGGTCTAGGGGGTATGGACAATGAGCAGTACTTC. Protein: CASSQGLGGMDNEQYF.

The J gene is TRBJ2-7, the V gene TRBV10-3, with D perhaps TRBD1 (5 bases). V was pared by 6 bases and J by 2 bases, with 14 bases between. Germline loops: CDR1 ENHRY, CDR2 SYGVKD. The CDR3 sequence is 14 residues long. The CDR3 loop reads CAISRDSNTYEQYF. CDR3 nucleotide sequence: TGTGCCATCAGCCGAGACAGCAACACCTACGAGCAGTACTTC.

This clonotype was counted between two and nine times. As DNA, the CDR3 is TGTGCCAGCAGTCCAGACGCTTATGGCTACACCTTC. It yields the protein CASSPDAYGYTF. This rearrangement joins TRBV27 to TRBJ1-2, with D hard to call. The CDR3 extends over 12 amino acids. Trimming removed 5 bases from V and 5 bases from J, with 9 bases in between. Germline CDR1 is MNHEY and CDR2 is SMNVEV (reference sequence).

CDR3 residues: CASSSREMSSGNTIYF. DNA for the CDR3: TGTGCCAGCAGCTCCAGGGAAATGAGCTCTGGAAACACCATATATTTT. The chain employs TRBV3-1 and TRBJ1-3; D is perhaps TRBD1 (5 bases). CDR1 and CDR2 from the germline V gene are LGHDT and YNNKEL (reference sequence). The CDR3 consists of 16 residues. The V end was cut by 5 bases, the J end by 0 bases, with 14 bases between.

This clonotype was counted between two and nine times. The chain combines TRBV29-1 with TRBJ2-3, with D perhaps assigned TRBD1 or TRBD2 (5 bases each). The CDR3 runs to 16 residues. Trimming took off 6 bases at V and 4 bases at J, with 23 bases between the two ends. CDR1 is SQVTM and CDR2 is ANQGSEA in the germline V gene. The CDR3 nucleotides are TGCAGCGTCCCGAAGCTTATGTGGGGGATCCCAGATACGCAGTATTTT. Protein sequence: CSVPKLMWGIPDTQYF.

This clonotype has only a few counts. This chain connects TRBV11-2 to TRBJ1-6; D may be TRBD1 (6 bases). Per germline, CDR1 SGHAT and CDR2 FQNNGV. The V end was cut by 2 bases, the J end by 0 bases, with 14 bases between. This CDR3 comprises 18 residues. DNA for the CDR3: TGTGCCAGCAGCTTACGGACAGAACCTAGCTCCTATAATTCACCCCTCCACTTT. It encodes CASSLRTEPSSYNSPLHF.

This clonotype turned up a few times. The chain links TRBV29-1 to TRBJ1-1, with D uncertain. Deletions cut 2 bases from V and 6 bases from J, with 7 bases between. Per the germline V gene, CDR1 is SQVTM and CDR2 is ANQGSEA. The CDR3 spans 11 residues. CDR3 loop: CSVERWAEAFF. CDR3 sequence (DNA): TGCAGCGTTGAACGGTGGGCTGAAGCTTTCTTT.